The clone carrying this TCR beta chain showed up many times. Its matching antigen is unknown. This specimen belongs to a study of T cells in Graves' hyperthyroidism and ophthalmopathy. The study, taken as a whole, reports: Ophthalmopathy was predicted by the model a median of roughly 6.6 months ahead of onset. Ophthalmopathy could be told apart from stable hyperthyroidism with a 13 V-J model.

Patients with uncontrolled infections, other autoimmune diseases, pregnancy or lactation were excluded. Amplification of TCR beta CDR3 regions used RNA as the template. During a first-round RT-PCR of the TCR CDR3, the HTBI primer set was used. From the multiplex PCR reads, TCRdb called clonotypes with MiXCR, one entry per CDR3 protein. The sample includes 300,000 to 350,000 distinct CDR3 sequences, 15% to 20% of them seen just once. Trimming shortened V by 5 bases and J by 5 bases, and 15 bases separated the two germline ends. Germline V gene data show CDR1 as MNHNS and CDR2 as SASEGT. CDR3 size: 14 residues.

The rearrangement joins TRBV6-1 to TRBJ1-1, with D possibly being TRBD1 (5 bases). Sequenced input: blood. The sequence was collected from a woman aged 50 to 60 with Graves' hyperthyroidism. CDR3 residues: CASSPRTGGTEAFF. Here the CDR3 DNA reads TGTGCCAGCAGTCCAAGGACCGGGGGAACTGAAGCTTTCTTT.